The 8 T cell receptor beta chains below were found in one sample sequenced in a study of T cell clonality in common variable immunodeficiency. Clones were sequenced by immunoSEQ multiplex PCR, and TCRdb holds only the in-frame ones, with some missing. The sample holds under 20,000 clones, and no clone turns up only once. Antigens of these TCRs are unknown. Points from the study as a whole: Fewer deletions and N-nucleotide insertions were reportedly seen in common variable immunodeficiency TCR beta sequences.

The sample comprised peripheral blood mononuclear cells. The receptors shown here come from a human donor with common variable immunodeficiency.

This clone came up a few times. CDR3 protein: CASKSGGGTIQYF. The sequenced part of the CDR3 DNA is TGTGCCAGTAAAAGCGGGGGGGGGACCATT. This sequence joins TRBV19 and TRBJ2-4; 10 bases are a match to TRBD2. Read coverage stops 3 residues before the CDR3 terminus; the germline J gene supplies the remainder. The CDR3 is 13 amino acids. The V gene end was trimmed by 7 bases and the J gene end by 9 bases; junction bases not matched to a gene: 6. Germline CDR1 reads LNHDA; CDR2 reads SQIVND (reference sequence).

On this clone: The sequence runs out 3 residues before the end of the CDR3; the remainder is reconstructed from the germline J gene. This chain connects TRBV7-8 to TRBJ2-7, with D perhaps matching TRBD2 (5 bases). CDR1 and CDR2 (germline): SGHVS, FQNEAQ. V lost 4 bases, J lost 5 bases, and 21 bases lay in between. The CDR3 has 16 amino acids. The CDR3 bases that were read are TGTGCCAGCAGCTCTAAGAGGGTCTTCCAGCCCCACGAG. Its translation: CASSSKRVFQPHE. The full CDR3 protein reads CASSSKRVFQPHEQYF. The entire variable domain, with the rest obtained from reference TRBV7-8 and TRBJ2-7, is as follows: GAGVSQSPRYKVAKRGQDVALRCDPISGHVSLFWYQQALGQGPEFLTYFQNEAQLDKSGLPSDRFFAERPEGSVSTLKIQRTQQEDSAVYLCASSSKRVFQPHEQYFGPGTRLTVT.

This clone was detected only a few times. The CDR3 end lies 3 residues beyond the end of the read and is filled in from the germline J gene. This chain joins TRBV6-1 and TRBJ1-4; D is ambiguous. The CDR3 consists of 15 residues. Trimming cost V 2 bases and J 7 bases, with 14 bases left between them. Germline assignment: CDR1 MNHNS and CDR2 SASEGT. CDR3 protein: CASSEKEASGEKLFF. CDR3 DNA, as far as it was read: TGTGCCAGCAGTGAAAAAGAGGCATCGGGTGAAAAA.

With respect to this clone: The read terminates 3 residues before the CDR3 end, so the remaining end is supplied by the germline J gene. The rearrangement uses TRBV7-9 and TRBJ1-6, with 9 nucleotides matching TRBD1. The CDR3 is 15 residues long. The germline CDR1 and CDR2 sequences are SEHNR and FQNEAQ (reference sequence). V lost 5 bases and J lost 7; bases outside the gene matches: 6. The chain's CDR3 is CASSLWDRVNSPLHF. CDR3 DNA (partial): TGTGCCAGCAGCCTCTGGGACAGGGTCAATTCACCC. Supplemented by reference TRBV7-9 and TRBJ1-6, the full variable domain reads DTGVSQNPRHKITKRGQNVTFRCDPISEHNRLYWYRQTLGQGPEFLTYFQNEAQLEKSRLLSDRFSAERPKGSFSTLEIQRTEQGDSAMYLCASSLWDRVNSPLHFGNGTRLTVT.

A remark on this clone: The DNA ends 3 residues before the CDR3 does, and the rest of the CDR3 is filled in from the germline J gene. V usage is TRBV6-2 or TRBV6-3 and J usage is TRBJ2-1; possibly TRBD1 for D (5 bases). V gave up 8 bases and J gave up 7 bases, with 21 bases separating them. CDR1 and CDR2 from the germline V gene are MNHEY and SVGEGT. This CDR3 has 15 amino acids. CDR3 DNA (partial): TGTGCCAGCCTCGGATGGACATCCTCGGTGAATGAG. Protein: CASLGWTSSVNE. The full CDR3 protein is CASLGWTSSVNEQFF.

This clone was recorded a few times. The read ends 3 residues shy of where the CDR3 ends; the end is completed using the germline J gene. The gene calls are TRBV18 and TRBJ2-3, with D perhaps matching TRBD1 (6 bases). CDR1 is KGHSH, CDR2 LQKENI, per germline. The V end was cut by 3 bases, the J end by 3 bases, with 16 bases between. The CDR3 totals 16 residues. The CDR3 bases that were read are TGTGCCAGCTCACCTAAACAGGGACCCTCTACAGATACG. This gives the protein CASSPKQGPSTDT. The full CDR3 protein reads CASSPKQGPSTDTQYF. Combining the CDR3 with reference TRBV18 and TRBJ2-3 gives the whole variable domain NAGVMQNPRHLVRRRGQEARLRCSPMKGHSHVYWYRQLPEEGLKFMVYLQKENIIDESGMPKERFSAEFPKEGPSILRIQQVVRGDSAAYFCASSPKQGPSTDTQYFGPGTRLTVL.

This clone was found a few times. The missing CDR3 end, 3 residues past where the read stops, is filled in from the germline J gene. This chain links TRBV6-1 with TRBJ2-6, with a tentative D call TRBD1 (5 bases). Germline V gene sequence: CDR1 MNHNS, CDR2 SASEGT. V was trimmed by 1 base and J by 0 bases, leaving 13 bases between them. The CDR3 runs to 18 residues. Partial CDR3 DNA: TGTGCCAGCAGTGAAGTAGGGGTCCTAAGCTCTGGGGCCAACGTC. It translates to CASSEVGVLSSGANV. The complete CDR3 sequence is CASSEVGVLSSGANVLTF.

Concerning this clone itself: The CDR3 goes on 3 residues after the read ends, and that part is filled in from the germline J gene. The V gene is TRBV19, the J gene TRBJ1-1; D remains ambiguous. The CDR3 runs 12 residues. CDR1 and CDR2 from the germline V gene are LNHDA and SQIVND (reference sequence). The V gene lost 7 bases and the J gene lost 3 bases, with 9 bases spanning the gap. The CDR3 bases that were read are TGTGCCAGTACCCAAAGGGACACTGAA. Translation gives CASTQRDTE. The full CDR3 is CASTQRDTEAFF.